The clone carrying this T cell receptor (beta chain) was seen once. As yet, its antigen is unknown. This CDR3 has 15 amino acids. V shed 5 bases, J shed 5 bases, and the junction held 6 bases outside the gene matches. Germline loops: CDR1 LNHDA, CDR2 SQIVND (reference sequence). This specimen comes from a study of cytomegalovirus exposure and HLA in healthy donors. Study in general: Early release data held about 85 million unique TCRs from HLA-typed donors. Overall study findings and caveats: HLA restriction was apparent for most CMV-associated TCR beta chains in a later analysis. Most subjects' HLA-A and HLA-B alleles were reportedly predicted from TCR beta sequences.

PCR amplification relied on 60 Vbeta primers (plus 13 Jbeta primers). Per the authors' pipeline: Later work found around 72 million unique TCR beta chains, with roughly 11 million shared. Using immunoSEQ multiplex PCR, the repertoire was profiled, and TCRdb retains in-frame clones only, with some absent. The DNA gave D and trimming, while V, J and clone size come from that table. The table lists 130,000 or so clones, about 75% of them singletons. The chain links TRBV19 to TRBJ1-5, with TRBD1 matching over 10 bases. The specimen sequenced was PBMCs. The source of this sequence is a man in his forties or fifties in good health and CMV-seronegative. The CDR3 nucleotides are TGTGCCAGTAGTTCGACAGGGGGCGCGTATCAGCCCCAGCATTTT. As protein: CASSSTGGAYQPQHF.